The clone carrying this TCR beta chain was counted between two and nine times. Together with a sample-barcoded 5' primer, a J-beta primer mix was included in a second PCR lasting about 7 to 11 cycles. TCRdb redid the calling of the 5' RACE reads with MiXCR, one entry per CDR3 protein. The sample holds roughly 700,000 distinct CDR3 sequences, roughly 25% seen once. This CDR3 region has 13 residues. The V and J ends lost 3 bases and 6 bases respectively, with 9 bases between them. Germline CDR1 SGHDN, CDR2 FVKESK. The data are from a study of blood T cells in healthy people across ages. The sample was also reused in another study, on T cells of mothers and their children.

This sequence joins TRBV14 and TRBJ2-1, with D perhaps being TRBD1 or TRBD2 (5 bases each). What was sequenced was blood. The TCR was taken from a boy under 18 in good health. CDR3 protein: CASSHWDGNEQFF. Here the CDR3 DNA reads TGTGCCAGCAGCCATTGGGACGGCAATGAGCAGTTCTTC. The variable domain in full, completed from reference TRBV14 and TRBJ2-1, reads EAGVTQFPSHSVIEKGQTVTLRCDPISGHDNLYWYRRVMGKEIKFLLHFVKESKQDESGMPNNRFLAERTGGTYSTLKVQPAELEDSGVYFCASSHWDGNEQFFGPGTRLTVL.